A selection of T cell receptor beta chains follows, all from one sample in a study of blood T cell repertoires in COVID-19. Using immunoSEQ multiplex PCR, the repertoire was profiled, and TCRdb retains in-frame clones only, with some absent. The sample has about 220,000 clones, roughly 84% seen once. Material: PBMCs or T cells enriched from blood (not recorded which). These receptor sequences come from a woman aged 35 to 49 who had recovered from COVID-19. Each CDR3 is given with its conserved first and last residue. A D gene is named only where the DNA matches it firmly. Not all rows give a size; the values are once, few, many and, for expanded clones, a class.

V,size,J,D,CDR3,DNA
TRBV28,NA,TRBJ1-1,TRBD1,CASSSHRGIAEAFF,TGTGCCAGCAGTTCACACAGGGGAATAGCTGAAGCTTTCTTT
TRBV3-1/TRBV3-2,NA,TRBJ2-7,TRBD2,CASSPALAAGGVEQYF,TGTGCCAGCAGCCCCGCTCTAGCGGCGGGGGGGGTCGAGCAGTACTTC
TRBV27,NA,TRBJ2-1,TRBD1,CASSPPGQGPPGQFF,TGTGCCAGCAGTCCGCCGGGACAGGGGCCGCCCGGGCAGTTCTTC
TRBV5-4,few,TRBJ1-3,TRBD1,CASSSGQGRTGNTIYF,TGTGCCAGCAGCTCTGGACAGGGGAGGACTGGAAACACCATATATTTT
TRBV28,NA,TRBJ2-4,TRBD2,CASSPPRRASGRLNIQYF,TGTGCCAGCAGTCCCCCCCGGAGGGCTAGCGGCCGCCTAAACATTCAGTACTTC
TRBV29-1,NA,TRBJ2-7,TRBD2,CSEKTSNCYEQYF,TGCAGCGAGAAGACTAGCAACTGCTACGAGCAGTACTTC
TRBV5-4,NA,TRBJ1-2,TRBD1,CASSGLSSSGGFDGYTF,TGTGCCAGCAGCGGTCTAAGCTCCTCAGGGGGTTTTGATGGCTACACCTTC
TRBV7-9,NA,TRBJ2-1,TRBD1,CASSLGQGRNNEQFF,TGTGCCAGCAGCTTAGGACAGGGAAGAAACAATGAGCAGTTCTTC
TRBV19,NA,TRBJ1-3,NA,CASSILDSGNTIYF,TGTGCCAGTAGTATCTTGGACAGCGGAAACACCATATATTTT
TRBV9,NA,TRBJ2-2,NA,CASSAHGELFF,TGTGCCAGCAGCGCCCACGGGGAGCTGTTTTTT
TRBV27,NA,TRBJ1-1,NA,CASSLQGANTEAFF,TGTGCCAGCAGTTTACAGGGCGCGAACACTGAAGCTTTCTTT
TRBV11-2,once,TRBJ2-1,NA,CASSFRIWRGPNEQFF,TGTGCCAGCAGCTTTAGGATTTGGCGGGGCCCCAATGAGCAGTTCTTC
TRBV7-6,NA,TRBJ1-2,NA,CASSSYGSGREGYGYTF,TGTGCCAGCAGCTCGTATGGTTCAGGGCGGGAAGGCTATGGCTACACCTTC
TRBV27,NA,TRBJ1-5,NA,CASSLSYHQPQHF,TGTGCCAGCAGTTTATCGTATCATCAGCCCCAGCATTTT
TRBV5-1,NA,TRBJ2-1,TRBD2,CASSPTGVGGLRNEQFF,TGCGCCAGCAGCCCCACTGGAGTGGGAGGGCTAAGGAATGAGCAGTTCTTC
TRBV19,NA,TRBJ2-1,NA,CASKEVGGRNEQFF,TGTGCCAGTAAAGAAGTCGGGGGACGGAATGAGCAGTTCTTC
TRBV10-1,NA,TRBJ2-2,NA,CASSRSGKTGELFF,TGCGCCAGCAGTAGATCAGGGAAAACCGGGGAGCTGTTTTTT
TRBV27,NA,TRBJ1-3,NA,CASSQTLGNTIYF,TGTGCCAGCAGTCAGACTCTCGGAAACACCATATATTTT
TRBV2,few,TRBJ1-2,NA,CASRGWEYYGYTF,TGTGCCAGCAGAGGGTGGGAGTACTATGGCTACACCTTC
TRBV11-2,NA,TRBJ2-1,TRBD2,CASRTPGLARYNEQFF,TGTGCCAGCAGAACCCCGGGACTAGCGCGATACAATGAGCAGTTCTTC
TRBV5-1,NA,TRBJ2-7,TRBD2,CASSLGWGLAASYEQYF,TGCGCCAGCAGCTTGGGGTGGGGACTAGCGGCCTCCTACGAGCAGTACTTC
TRBV18,once,TRBJ2-3,TRBD1,CASSTGQVGTDTQYF,TGTGCCAGCTCGACAGGACAGGTGGGCACAGATACGCAGTATTTT
TRBV28,NA,TRBJ1-1,NA,CASSSAAGGDTEAFF,TGTGCCAGCAGTTCCGCGGCGGGGGGGGACACTGAAGCTTTCTTT
TRBV2,NA,TRBJ1-3,NA,CASSGDMDTIYF,TGTGCCAGCAGTGGGGACATGGACACCATATATTTT
TRBV19,NA,TRBJ1-6,NA,CASRRTFDSPLHF,TGTGCCAGTCGAAGGACATTTGATTCACCCCTCCACTTT
TRBV3-1/TRBV3-2,NA,TRBJ1-1,NA,CASSPEGHTEAFF,TGTGCCAGCAGCCCAGAGGGGCACACTGAAGCTTTCTTT
TRBV10-2,NA,TRBJ1-6,NA,CASSEAGNSPLHF,TGCGCCAGCAGTGAAGCGGGGAATTCACCCCTCCACTTT
TRBV5-1,NA,TRBJ2-1,TRBD2,CASSLELAGEEEQFF,TGCGCCAGCAGCTTGGAACTAGCGGGAGAGGAGGAGCAGTTCTTC
TRBV5-1,many,TRBJ1-2,NA,CASSPLGANLTNYGYTF,TGCGCCAGCAGCCCGTTAGGGGCAAACTTAACTAACTATGGCTACACCTTC
TRBV18,NA,TRBJ1-5,NA,CASSPLAGLGQPQHF,TGTGCCAGCTCACCATTGGCGGGTTTGGGTCAGCCCCAGCATTTT
TRBV29-1,NA,TRBJ2-7,TRBD2,CSVIVAGGNYEQYF,TGCAGCGTAATTGTAGCGGGAGGCAACTACGAGCAGTACTTC
TRBV4-3,NA,TRBJ2-3,TRBD1,CASSQELGRGQGDTQYF,TGCGCCAGCAGCCAAGAGCTTGGCAGGGGGCAAGGAGATACGCAGTATTTT
TRBV11-2,NA,TRBJ2-5,TRBD2,CASSSRLAGGIETQYF,TGTGCCAGCAGCTCAAGACTAGCGGGAGGTATTGAGACCCAGTACTTC
TRBV4-1,NA,TRBJ1-6,NA,CASSLREAANSPLHF,TGCGCCAGCAGCCTTCGAGAGGCAGCAAATTCACCCCTCCACTTT
TRBV24-1,NA,TRBJ2-5,TRBD2,CATSEPGGGRETQYF,TGTGCCACCAGTGAGCCCGGGGGGGGTAGAGAGACCCAGTACTTC
TRBV4-2,NA,TRBJ2-4,TRBD2,CASSQAATSGIAKNIQYF,TGTGCCAGCAGCCAAGCCGCTACTAGCGGCATAGCCAAAAACATTCAGTACTTC
TRBV19,NA,TRBJ2-3,NA,CASSYLSGDSTDTQYF,TGTGCCAGTAGTTATCTTAGCGGAGACAGCACAGATACGCAGTATTTT
TRBV5-6,NA,TRBJ2-2,TRBD2,CASSFRTSGVSGELFF,TGTGCCAGCAGTTTCCGGACTAGCGGGGTGTCCGGGGAGCTGTTTTTT
TRBV7-9,NA,TRBJ1-6,NA,CASSFTGNSPLHF,TGTGCCAGCAGCTTTACAGGGAATTCACCCCTCCACTTT
TRBV9,NA,TRBJ1-2,NA,CASSGRGPPYGYGYTF,TGTGCCAGCAGCGGGAGGGGACCGCCTTACGGCTATGGCTACACCTTC
TRBV7-2,NA,TRBJ2-5,TRBD1,CASSLGTGDKGGTQYF,TGTGCCAGCAGCTTAGGGACAGGGGACAAGGGTGGGACCCAGTACTTC
TRBV20-1,NA,TRBJ2-1,NA,CSASIPRDFNNEQFF,TGCAGTGCTAGTATTCCCCGGGACTTCAACAATGAGCAGTTCTTC
TRBV19,NA,TRBJ2-2,TRBD1,CASSIGTGLAGELFF,TGTGCCAGTAGTATCGGGACAGGCTTGGCCGGGGAGCTGTTTTTT
TRBV10-2,NA,TRBJ2-4,NA,CASSETGPNIQYF,TGCGCCAGCAGTGAAACAGGGCCTAACATTCAGTACTTC
TRBV5-1,NA,TRBJ1-2,NA,CASSLAGVNYGYTF,TGCGCCAGCAGCTTGGCGGGGGTTAACTATGGCTACACCTTC
TRBV5-5,NA,TRBJ2-7,NA,CASSLLGRALDNEQYF,TGTGCCAGCAGCTTACTGGGCAGGGCGCTTGACAACGAGCAGTACTTC
TRBV27,NA,TRBJ1-1,TRBD1,CASYLSTGVNTEAFF,TGTGCCAGCTATCTTTCGACAGGGGTGAACACTGAAGCTTTCTTT
TRBV21-1,once,TRBJ1-3,NA,CASSTRTGRDTIYF,TGTGCCAGCAGCACCAGGACAGGGAGAGACACCATATATTTT
TRBV7-2,once,TRBJ2-3,TRBD2,CASSLGLAGGGGDTQYF,TGTGCCAGCAGCTTAGGGCTAGCGGGAGGGGGCGGAGATACGCAGTATTTT
TRBV25-1,NA,TRBJ2-2,TRBD1,CVTGGNTGELFF,TGTGTGACAGGGGGGAACACCGGGGAGCTGTTTTTT